This passage covers 16 T cell receptor beta chains from one sample sequenced in a study of human T cells and chemical hapten exposure. TCRdb re-called the RACE reads through MiXCR, storing one row per CDR3 protein. Of 35,000 to 45,000 distinct CDR3 sequences in the sample, around 12% were seen once. Time point defined: pre-sensitization, week 0. As to treatment: therapeutic diphenylcyclopropenone sensitization with weekly scalp DPC. The source was whole blood, collected in connection with sensitization to the hapten diphenylcyclopropenone (DPC). These receptors all come from a woman aged 25-40 years with alopecia areata. Some clones in this sample may be carry-over from other donors' samples.

This clonotype showed up just a few times. V gene TRBV29-1 combines with J gene TRBJ2-2; 7 positions agree with TRBD1. The CDR3 covers 15 residues. V shed 7 bases, J shed 2 bases, and the junction held 10 bases outside the gene matches. CDR1 is SQVTM, CDR2 ANQGSEA, per germline. The CDR3 is CSALGNRGNTGELFF. The CDR3 DNA reads TGCAGCGCTCTGGGAAACAGGGGCAACACCGGGGAGCTGTTTTTT.

This clonotype was counted at least ten times. The gene calls are TRBV4-3 and TRBJ2-7; 12 nucleotides agree with TRBD2. The germline CDR1 and CDR2 sequences are LGHNA and YSLEER. The trim removed 3 bases at V and 0 bases at J, leaving 3 bases unmatched. This CDR3 is built from 16 residues. The CDR3 bases are TGCGCCAGCAGCCAGGGACTAGCGGGTGCCTCCTACGAGCAGTACTTC. Its translation: CASSQGLAGASYEQYF.

This clonotype was counted ten times or more. The CDR3 reads CASSLHSTDGNTIYF. The CDR3 region has the DNA TGTGCCAGCAGCTTGCACTCGACAGACGGAAACACCATATATTTT. V is TRBV5-8 and J is TRBJ1-3; weak D call: TRBD1 (5 bases). Trimming took off 1 base at V and 4 bases at J, with 12 bases between the two ends. This CDR3 is built from 15 residues. Per germline, CDR1 SGHTS and CDR2 YDEGEE.

This chain connects TRBV5-5 to TRBJ1-1; perhaps TRBD1 as D (6 bases). Germline V gene data show CDR1 as SGHKS and CDR2 as YYEKEE (reference sequence). V lost 7 bases, J lost 2 bases, and 12 bases lay in between. The CDR3 loop spans 13 amino acids. In nucleotides, the CDR3 is TGTGCCAGCCTAAAGACAGGCAACACTGAAGCTTTCTTT. Translating it yields CASLKTGNTEAFF. Variable domain in full (rest from reference TRBV5-5 and TRBJ1-1): DAGVTQSPTHLIKTRGQQVTLRCSPISGHKSVSWYQQVLGQGPQFIFQYYEKEERGRGNFPDRFSARQFPNYSSELNVNALLLGDSALYLCASLKTGNTEAFFGQGTRLTVV.

This clonotype occurred many times. A junction end diverges from the germline sequence, so it may reflect a read error. This sequence joins TRBV7-3 and TRBJ2-3; unclear D gene. This CDR3 has 13 residues. The germline V gene has CDR1 SGHTA and CDR2 FQGTGA. The CDR3 spells CASSSPPPAAINF. As DNA, the CDR3 is TGTGCCAGCAGCTCCCCTCCTCCAGCCGCCATAAATTTT. The complete variable domain, with remaining parts taken from reference TRBV7-3 and TRBJ2-3, reads GAGVSQTPSNKVTEKGKYVELRCDPISGHTALYWYRQSLGQGPEFLIYFQGTGAADDSGLPNDRFFAVRPEGSVSTLKIQRTERGDSAVYLCASSSPPPAAINFGPGTRLTVL.

The V call is TRBV29-1, the J call TRBJ2-1; weak D call: TRBD1 (5 bases). The CDR3 is 14 residues long. Trimming took off 4 bases at V and 2 bases at J, with 12 bases between the two ends. Germline V gene lookup returns CDR1 SQVTM and CDR2 ANQGSEA. The CDR3 sequence: CSVGRATTYNEQFF. The CDR3 DNA reads as TGCAGCGTTGGCAGGGCTACCACCTACAATGAGCAGTTCTTC.

This clonotype was seen repeatedly, ten times or more. The V call is TRBV9, the J call TRBJ1-1; D unclear. Trimming shortened V by 0 bases and J by 1 base, and 13 bases separated the two germline ends. The CDR3 length is 16 residues. Germline CDR1 SGDLS, CDR2 YYNGEE. CDR3 loop: CASSVGVVRENTEAFF. CDR3 coding DNA: TGTGCCAGCAGCGTAGGGGTCGTAAGGGAGAACACTGAAGCTTTCTTT.

This chain uses TRBV28 with TRBJ2-7; no clear D gene. Germline-derived CDR1 and CDR2 are MDHEN and SYDVKM. The CDR3 has 13 residues. V was pared by 5 bases and J by 3 bases, with 11 bases between. The CDR3 loop reads CASSPGRYYEQYF. The CDR3, as DNA: TGTGCCAGCAGTCCCGGTCGGTACTACGAGCAGTACTTC.

The chain uses TRBV20-1 and TRBJ2-1; 10 bases are shared with TRBD2. After removal of 6 bases from V and 7 bases from J, the junction contained 9 bases not matched to a gene. CDR1 is DFQATT and CDR2 is SNEGSKA in the germline V gene (reference sequence). There are 14 residues in the CDR3. The CDR3 loop reads CSAEAGGPPNEQFF. The CDR3 coding sequence is TGCAGTGCCGAAGCGGGAGGGCCCCCGAATGAGCAGTTCTTC.

This clonotype appeared many times. This chain connects TRBV14 to TRBJ2-2, with 9 bases lining up with TRBD1. Germline CDR1 reads SGHDN; CDR2 reads FVKESK. This CDR3 region has 16 residues. The junction had 8 bases not matched to a gene; V was cut back by 4 bases and J by 5 bases. Here the CDR3 reads CASSPGQGTLTGELFF. CDR3 nucleotide sequence: TGTGCCAGCAGCCCGGGACAGGGAACCCTTACCGGGGAGCTGTTTTTT.

This clonotype was seen more than once but under ten times. The chain employs TRBV27 and TRBJ2-4; D call uncertain. The CDR3 is 15 residues long. The V gene's germline CDR1 is MNHEY and CDR2 SMNVEV (reference sequence). V shed 6 bases and J shed 0 bases, with 12 bases lying between them. CDR3 region: CASSSRGLAKNIQYF. DNA of the CDR3: TGTGCCAGCAGCTCTCGCGGTTTAGCCAAAAACATTCAGTACTTC.

This clonotype came up a few times. The chain links TRBV7-9 to TRBJ2-2; possible D gene TRBD2, 5 bases. Per the germline V gene, CDR1 is SEHNR and CDR2 is FQNEAQ (reference sequence). Trimming shortened V by 5 bases and J by 6 bases, and 16 bases separated the two germline ends. This CDR3 is 15 amino acids long. CDR3 DNA: TGTGCCAGCAGCCGACTCCAAACCGGGGCCGGGGAGCTGTTTTTT. Its translation is CASSRLQTGAGELFF.

The rearrangement joins TRBV29-1 to TRBJ2-1; TRBD2 might be the D (6 bases). CDR1 and CDR2 (germline): SQVTM, ANQGSEA. Trimming left V 7 bases short and J 13 bases short, with 17 bases between. The CDR3 runs to 11 residues. The CDR3: CSAQSGRPQFF. The CDR3 DNA is TGCAGCGCCCAGAGCGGGCGGCCCCAGTTCTTC.

This clonotype occurred a few times. The CDR3 coding sequence is TGTGCCAGCAGGAAATCGCCCGACACCGGTAATGAAAAACTGTTTTTT. Translated: CASRKSPDTGNEKLFF. The V and J genes are TRBV27 and TRBJ1-4, with D uncertain. In germline, CDR1 is MNHEY, CDR2 SMNVEV (reference sequence). CDR3 length equals 16 residues. V dropped 6 bases and J dropped 4 bases, with 18 bases sitting between them.

The chain is built from TRBV12-3 or TRBV12-4 and TRBJ2-7, with D maybe TRBD2 (6 bases). The V and J ends lost 5 bases and 1 base respectively, with 12 bases between them. The CDR3 length is 14 residues. In nucleotides, the CDR3 is TGTGCCAGCAGTCCGGGACTTCCTTCCTACGAGCAGTACTTC. It yields the protein CASSPGLPSYEQYF.

V usage is TRBV11-2 and J usage is TRBJ2-1; 11 nucleotides align to TRBD2. The length of the CDR3 is 16 residues. Trimming at V came to 7 bases and at J to 3 bases, leaving 8 bases not matched to a gene. Per germline, CDR1 SGHAT and CDR2 FQNNGV. The CDR3 DNA is TGTGCCAGCATTTTAGGGACTAGCGGAGTCTACAATGAGCAGTTCTTC. Protein product: CASILGTSGVYNEQFF.